These 2 T cell receptor beta chains originate from one sample sequenced in a study of T cell responses to AZD1222 COVID-19 vaccine. TCRdb keeps only in-frame clones here, not all; method: immunoSEQ multiplex PCR. The sample includes some 100,000 clones, 85% to 90% of them seen just once. Sequenced here: peripheral blood, sampled on day 0 of AZD1222 vaccination. The receptor source for this set is an adult in good health.

The gene calls are TRBV5-4 and TRBJ1-1; possibly TRBD1 for D (5 bases). Trimming pared 4 bases from V and 11 bases from J, leaving 24 bases between. The CDR3 is made up of 15 amino acids. From germline, CDR1 is SGHNT and CDR2 YYREEE (reference sequence). CDR3 in amino acids: CASSRLGVDFEPAFF. The CDR3 DNA is TGTGCCAGCAGCCGATTGGGGGTTGACTTTGAACCGGCTTTCTTT.

The rearrangement links TRBV18 to TRBJ1-4; D possibly corresponds to TRBD1 (5 bases). Trimming left V 4 bases short and J 6 bases short, with 9 bases between. Per the germline V gene, CDR1 is KGHSH and CDR2 is LQKENI. The CDR3 has 13 residues. CDR3 residues: CASSRQTDEKLFF. In nucleotides, the CDR3 is TGTGCCAGCTCACGACAGACTGATGAAAAACTGTTTTTT. The whole variable domain, filled in from reference TRBV18 and TRBJ1-4, reads NAGVMQNPRHLVRRRGQEARLRCSPMKGHSHVYWYRQLPEEGLKFMVYLQKENIIDESGMPKERFSAEFPKEGPSILRIQQVVRGDSAAYFCASSRQTDEKLFFGSGTQLSVL.